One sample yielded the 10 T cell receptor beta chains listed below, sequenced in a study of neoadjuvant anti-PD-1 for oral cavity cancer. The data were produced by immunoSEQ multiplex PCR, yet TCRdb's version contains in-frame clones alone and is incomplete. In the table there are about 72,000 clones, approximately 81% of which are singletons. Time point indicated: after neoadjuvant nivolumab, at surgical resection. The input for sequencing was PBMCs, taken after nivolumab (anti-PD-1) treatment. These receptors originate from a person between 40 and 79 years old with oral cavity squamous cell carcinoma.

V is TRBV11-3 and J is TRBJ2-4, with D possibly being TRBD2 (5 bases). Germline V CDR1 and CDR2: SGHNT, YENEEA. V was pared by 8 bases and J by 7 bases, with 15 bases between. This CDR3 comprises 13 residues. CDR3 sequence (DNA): TGTGCCAGCCCTAGGCCCCCGGGGAACATTCAGTACTTC. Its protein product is CASPRPPGNIQYF.

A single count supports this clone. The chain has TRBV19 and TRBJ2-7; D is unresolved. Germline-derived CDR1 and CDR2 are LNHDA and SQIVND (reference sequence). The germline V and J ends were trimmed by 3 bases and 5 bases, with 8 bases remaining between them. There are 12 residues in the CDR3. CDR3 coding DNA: TGTGCCAGTAGTATGGTGGGTAACGAGCAGTACTTC. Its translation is CASSMVGNEQYF.

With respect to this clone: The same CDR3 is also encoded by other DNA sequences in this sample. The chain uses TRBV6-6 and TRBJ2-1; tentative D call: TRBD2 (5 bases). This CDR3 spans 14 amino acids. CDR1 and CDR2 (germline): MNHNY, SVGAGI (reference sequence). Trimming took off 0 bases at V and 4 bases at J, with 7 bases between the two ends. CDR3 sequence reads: CASSYSRVYNEQFF. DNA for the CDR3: TGTGCCAGCAGTTACTCGCGGGTGTACAATGAGCAGTTCTTC.

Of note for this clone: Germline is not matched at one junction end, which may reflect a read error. CDR3 protein: CASSESGGLVELYF. CDR3 in DNA: TGTGCCAGCAGTGAATCGGGAGGACTTGTCGAGCTGTACTTC. The chain recombines TRBV6-5 with TRBJ2-7, with 7 bases aligning to TRBD2. Germline V gives CDR1 MNHEY, CDR2 SVGAGI. The CDR3 extends over 14 amino acids.

CDR3 protein: CASSMPSSYEQYF. In DNA, the CDR3 is TGTGCCAGTAGTATGCCGAGCTCCTACGAGCAGTACTTC. This chain links TRBV19 with TRBJ2-7, with D unresolved. Per germline, CDR1 LNHDA and CDR2 SQIVND (reference sequence). Trimming pared 3 bases from V and 0 bases from J, leaving 6 bases between. The CDR3 contains 13 residues.

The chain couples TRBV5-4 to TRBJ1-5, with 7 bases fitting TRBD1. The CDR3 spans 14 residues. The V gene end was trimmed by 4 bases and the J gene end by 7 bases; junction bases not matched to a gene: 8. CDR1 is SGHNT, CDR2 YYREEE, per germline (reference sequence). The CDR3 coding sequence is TGTGCCAGCAGCAAAACAGGGGACGGGCAGCCCCAGCATTTT. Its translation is CASSKTGDGQPQHF.

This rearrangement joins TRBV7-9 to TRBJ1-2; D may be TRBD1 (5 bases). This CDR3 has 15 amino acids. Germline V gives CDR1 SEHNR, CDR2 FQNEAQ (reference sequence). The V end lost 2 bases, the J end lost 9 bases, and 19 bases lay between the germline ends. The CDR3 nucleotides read TGTGCCAGCAGCTTACATCCTCCTCAGGGCGGTAGCTACACCTTC. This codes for CASSLHPPQGGSYTF.

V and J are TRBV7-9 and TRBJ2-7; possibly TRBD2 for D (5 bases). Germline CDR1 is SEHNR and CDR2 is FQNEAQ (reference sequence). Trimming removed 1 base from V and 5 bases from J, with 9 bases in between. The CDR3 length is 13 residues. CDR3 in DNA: TGTGCCAGCAGCTTAGTGGGAGTGGACGAGCAGTACTTC. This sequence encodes CASSLVGVDEQYF.

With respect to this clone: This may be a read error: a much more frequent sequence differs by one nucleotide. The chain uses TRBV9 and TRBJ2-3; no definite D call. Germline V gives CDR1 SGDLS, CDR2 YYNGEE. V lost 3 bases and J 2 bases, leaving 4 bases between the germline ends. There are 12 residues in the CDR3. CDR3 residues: CASSANTDTQYF. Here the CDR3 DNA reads TGTGCCAGCAGCGCAAACACAGATACGCAGTATTTT.

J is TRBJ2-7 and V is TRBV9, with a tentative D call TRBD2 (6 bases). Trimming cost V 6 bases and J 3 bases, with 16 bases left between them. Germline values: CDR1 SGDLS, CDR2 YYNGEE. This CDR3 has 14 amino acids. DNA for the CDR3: TGTGCCAGCATCCCCGGAGGGGCTCACTACGAGCAGTACTTC. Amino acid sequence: CASIPGGAHYEQYF.